This TCR beta chain was sequenced in a study of T cell responses to AZD1222 COVID-19 vaccine. Study conclusions and caveats: There were repertoire samples only from the period after the peak T cell response.

The CDR3 is 15 residues long. V was clipped by 2 bases and J by 5 bases; unmatched bases: 7. Germline CDR1 SGHAT, CDR2 FQDESV (reference sequence). Profiling relied on immunoSEQ multiplex PCR, and the TCRdb table lists in-frame clones only, not all of them. Of about 49,000 clones listed, approximately 79% are singletons. Comment on this clone: Its matching antigen is unknown.

This sequence joins TRBV11-1 and TRBJ2-7; 9 bases map to TRBD1. This clonotype was sampled from an adult in good health. The source material was peripheral blood, sampled on day 0 of MenACWY control vaccination. The CDR3: CASSLNAGQGNEQYF. For the CDR3, the DNA is TGTGCCAGCAGCTTAAACGCGGGACAGGGCAACGAGCAGTACTTC.